The 26 T cell receptor beta chains below were found in one sample sequenced in a study of cytomegalovirus exposure and HLA in healthy donors. TCRdb keeps only in-frame clones here, not all; method: immunoSEQ multiplex PCR. The repertoire holds about 200,000 clones, with 75% to 85% as singletons. The sequencing input was PBMCs. The origin of the receptors is a woman in her thirties in good health and CMV-seropositive.

The V gene is TRBV18, the J gene TRBJ2-3; 10 bases fit TRBD1. CDR3 length: 14 residues. Trimming took 4 bases from V and 3 from J; bases not matched to a gene: 1. CDR1 KGHSH and CDR2 LQKENI come from the germline V gene. The CDR3 bases are TGTGCCAGCTCACAGGGACAGGGGACAGATACGCAGTATTTT. Translating it yields CASSQGQGTDTQYF.

This sequence joins TRBV27 and TRBJ1-5; TRBD1 matches 7 bases. Germline lookup yields CDR1 MNHEY and CDR2 SMNVEV (reference sequence). The CDR3 is 15 residues long. J gave up 6 bases and V 5 bases, and 10 bases lay outside the gene matches. For the CDR3, the DNA is TGTGCCAGCAGTAGTACAGGGGCTCGTGGTCAGCCCCAGCATTTT. Protein: CASSSTGARGQPQHF.

This clone came up a few times. The chain has TRBV2 and TRBJ2-4, with D hard to call. The V end was cut by 7 bases, the J end by 7 bases, with 17 bases between. CDR3 size: 14 residues. Germline V gives CDR1 SNHLY, CDR2 FYNNEI. The CDR3 nucleotides are TGTGCCAGCAAAATTTCCCCCTCAGTGAACATTCAGTACTTC. Its protein product is CASKISPSVNIQYF.

This clone was observed a handful of times. The rearrangement joins TRBV2 to TRBJ2-7; D unresolved. The CDR3 covers 12 residues. V lost 5 bases, J lost 3 bases, and 8 bases lay in between. CDR1 and CDR2 from the germline V gene are SNHLY and FYNNEI. The CDR3 here is CASSLRSYEQYF. DNA for the CDR3: TGTGCCAGCAGTCTCCGGAGCTACGAGCAGTACTTC.

The chain has TRBV7-9 and TRBJ2-7; 7 positions match TRBD2. The length of the CDR3 is 15 residues. V lost 0 bases, J lost 0 bases, and 2 bases stayed unmatched. Germline CDR1 reads SEHNR; CDR2 reads FQNEAQ (reference sequence). The CDR3 reads CASSLAPSGSYEQYF. The CDR3 DNA sequence: TGTGCCAGCAGCTTAGCCCCTAGCGGCTCCTACGAGCAGTACTTC.

V gene TRBV7-2 combines with J gene TRBJ2-2, with 11 bases aligning to TRBD2. The ends lost 1 base at V and 6 bases at J; junction bases unmatched: 4. This CDR3 has 16 amino acids. CDR1 is SGHTA, CDR2 FQGNSA, per germline. The CDR3 is CASSLVGLAASGELFF. CDR3 in DNA: TGTGCCAGCAGCTTAGTGGGACTAGCGGCATCCGGGGAGCTGTTTTTT.

The chain uses TRBV28 and TRBJ1-1, with 7 bases fitting TRBD1. This CDR3 is 14 amino acids long. Germline CDR1 and CDR2: MDHEN and SYDVKM. V shed 4 bases, J shed 5 bases, and the junction held 7 bases outside the gene matches. Here the CDR3 reads CASSSGTADTEAFF. DNA of the CDR3: TGTGCCAGCAGTTCCGGGACAGCTGATACTGAAGCTTTCTTT.

The rearrangement uses TRBV6-5 and TRBJ2-7; perhaps TRBD1 as D (6 bases). Germline CDR1 reads MNHEY; CDR2 reads SVGAGI. The CDR3 runs 14 residues. Trimming stripped 2 bases from V and 0 bases from J, with 8 bases between. The CDR3 loop reads CASSYGQYSYEQYF. The CDR3 DNA reads as TGTGCCAGCAGTTACGGACAGTACTCCTACGAGCAGTACTTC.

CDR3 loop: CASTLQVYTGELFF. The CDR3 nucleotides are TGTGCCAGCACCCTACAGGTTTACACCGGGGAGCTGTTTTTT. The chain combines TRBV6-5 with TRBJ2-2; a possible D gene is TRBD1 (5 bases). Germline CDR1 is MNHEY and CDR2 is SVGAGI. V lost 7 bases and J lost 3, with 12 bases in between. This CDR3 spans 14 amino acids.

The V gene is TRBV15, the J gene TRBJ2-5; TRBD2 matches at 8 bases. The CDR3 is 15 residues long. Trimming cost V 8 bases and J 4 bases; bases outside gene matches: 12. The germline CDR1 and CDR2 sequences are LNHNV and YYDKDF (reference sequence). CDR3 coding DNA: TGTGCCACCGGGAAGACGGGAGGGCCGGGAGAGACCCAGTACTTC. This gives the protein CATGKTGGPGETQYF.

This chain connects TRBV7-9 to TRBJ2-7; the D is unclear. V was cut by 5 bases and J by 6 bases, with 11 bases left in between. The length of the CDR3 is 12 residues. Per the germline V gene, CDR1 is SEHNR and CDR2 is FQNEAQ (reference sequence). The CDR3 loop reads CASSIGRGEQYF. The CDR3 nucleotides read TGTGCCAGCAGCATTGGCCGCGGCGAGCAGTACTTC.

V is TRBV29-1 and J is TRBJ2-7; 8 bases align to TRBD1. This CDR3 region has 14 residues. V trimming: 6 bases; J trimming: 4 bases; junction bases outside the gene matches: 11. The germline V gene has CDR1 SQVTM and CDR2 ANQGSEA. The CDR3: CSVAGTGGDYEQYF. The CDR3 nucleotides are TGCAGCGTAGCCGGGACAGGTGGGGATTACGAGCAGTACTTC.

The J gene is TRBJ2-2, the V gene TRBV5-4, with TRBD1 matching 7 bases. V was clipped by 0 bases and J by 6 bases; unmatched bases: 11. This CDR3 spans 17 amino acids. From germline, CDR1 is SGHNT and CDR2 YYREEE (reference sequence). The CDR3 here is CASSLATGTASAGELFF. In DNA, the CDR3 is TGTGCCAGCAGCTTGGCCACCGGGACAGCGTCCGCCGGGGAGCTGTTTTTT.

The CDR3 DNA reads as TGTGCCAGCAGCGTAGTACCTAGCGGGAGGAGGGAGACCCAGTACTTC. Translating it yields CASSVVPSGRRETQYF. V and J are TRBV9 and TRBJ2-5; 11 bases line up with TRBD2. V lost 0 bases, J lost 5 bases, and 6 bases stayed unmatched. The CDR3 runs 16 residues. The germline CDR1 and CDR2 sequences are SGDLS and YYNGEE.

Only one count was recorded for this clone. J is TRBJ2-1 and V is TRBV6-6; TRBD2 aligns across 11 bases. The V and J ends lost 6 bases and 7 bases, in that order; junction bases with no gene match: 11. The CDR3 consists of 16 residues. Germline V gene data show CDR1 as MNHNY and CDR2 as SVGAGI (reference sequence). The DNA of the CDR3 is TGTGCCAGCAGAGATCTAGCGGGAGGCCTATGGAATGAGCAGTTCTTC. It codes for CASRDLAGGLWNEQFF.

The V gene is TRBV18, the J gene TRBJ2-7, with D perhaps TRBD1 (6 bases). Between the trimmed V and J ends, which lost 1 base and 3 bases, there was a span of 13 bases. CDR1 is KGHSH, CDR2 LQKENI, per germline. The length of the CDR3 is 15 residues. CDR3 nucleotides: TGTGCCAGCTCACCACAACAGGGTGAAGGCTACGAGCAGTACTTC. Its protein is CASSPQQGEGYEQYF.

The chain is built from TRBV29-1 and TRBJ1-1, with 7 bases matching TRBD1. Germline-derived CDR1 and CDR2 are SQVTM and ANQGSEA. CDR3 length equals 13 residues. V dropped 7 bases and J dropped 0; count of bases not matched to a gene: 5. The CDR3 protein is CSGIRGMNTEAFF. In nucleotides, the CDR3 is TGCAGCGGAATCAGGGGGATGAACACTGAAGCTTTCTTT.

This chain joins TRBV5-1 and TRBJ2-7; D may be TRBD2 (6 bases). Trimming removed 3 bases from V and 0 bases from J, with 7 bases in between. Germline assignment: CDR1 SGHRS and CDR2 YFSETQ. CDR3 length: 13 residues. This chain's CDR3 is CASSSAGSYEQYF. In nucleotides, the CDR3 is TGCGCCAGCAGCTCAGCGGGCTCCTACGAGCAGTACTTC.

This clone was picked up a small number of times. One end of the junction varies from germline; a read error may be responsible. This chain joins TRBV10-3 and TRBJ2-5; D unresolved. This CDR3 has 11 residues. Germline loops: CDR1 ENHRY, CDR2 SYGVKD. The CDR3 region has the DNA TGTGCCACCAGTCCTCAAGAGACCCAGTACTTC. Translation: CATSPQETQYF.

V is TRBV6-5 and J is TRBJ1-5; TRBD1 matches at 7 bases. V lost 6 bases to trimming and J lost 6 bases; unmatched junction nucleotides: 8. Germline CDR1 is MNHEY and CDR2 is SVGAGI. The CDR3 runs to 14 residues. The CDR3 nucleotides are TGTGCCAGCAGGGGCAAGACAGGGTTTCAGCCCCAGCATTTT. It codes for CASRGKTGFQPQHF.

The chain employs TRBV2 and TRBJ2-3; perhaps TRBD2 as D (6 bases). The V gene's germline CDR1 is SNHLY and CDR2 FYNNEI. The CDR3 covers 14 residues. The germline V and J ends were trimmed by 9 bases and 4 bases, with 17 bases remaining between them. The CDR3 nucleotides read TGTGCCAGTACCCGACTAGTGTCGTCAGATACGCAGTATTTT. This translates into CASTRLVSSDTQYF.

The chain carries TRBV6-5 and TRBJ2-2, with 8 bases identical to TRBD1. The germline V gene encodes CDR1 MNHEY and CDR2 SVGAGI. CDR3 length equals 15 residues. Unmatched junction bases numbered 10, after V lost 6 bases and J lost 7 bases. The CDR3 nucleotides are TGTGCCAGCAGACGCGGACAGGGCCGAGGCGGGGAGCTGTTTTTT. This codes for CASRRGQGRGGELFF.

V gene TRBV7-2 combines with J gene TRBJ2-7; D is perhaps TRBD2 (6 bases). V was shortened by 6 bases and J by 4 bases, with 16 bases between the two germline ends. Germline V gene sequence: CDR1 SGHTA, CDR2 FQGNSA. The CDR3 is 14 residues long. DNA of the CDR3: TGTGCCAGCAGTAGGCGGGACGCTGGATACGAGCAGTACTTC. Amino acids: CASSRRDAGYEQYF.

CDR3 coding DNA: TGTGCCAGCAGTTTTCAGAGGAGCGGGGAGCTGTTTTTT. It is translated as CASSFQRSGELFF. J is TRBJ2-2 and V is TRBV28; no definite D call. The germline V gene has CDR1 MDHEN and CDR2 SYDVKM. CDR3 length: 13 amino acids. V gave up 3 bases and J gave up 7 bases, with 9 bases separating them.

This clone appeared a single time. V usage is TRBV29-1 and J usage is TRBJ2-7; 9 bases match TRBD1. CDR3 length equals 14 residues. CDR1 and CDR2 (germline): SQVTM, ANQGSEA. V dropped 7 bases and J dropped 10; count of bases not matched to a gene: 17. The CDR3, as DNA: TGCAGCGCAGAGGGGGGACAGGGCACCTCGTTACAGTACTTC. Its protein is CSAEGGQGTSLQYF.

The chain joins TRBV6-1 to TRBJ1-5; D is undetermined. V was pared by 1 base and J by 0 bases, with 10 bases between. This CDR3 comprises 16 residues. Germline V gene sequence: CDR1 MNHNS, CDR2 SASEGT. The CDR3 spells CASSEEYSYSNQPQHF. The CDR3 region has the DNA TGTGCCAGCAGTGAAGAATACAGTTATAGCAATCAGCCCCAGCATTTT.